Listed below are T cell receptor beta chains from one sample, sequenced in a study of blood T cell repertoires in COVID-19. Libraries were prepared by immunoSEQ multiplex PCR; TCRdb keeps only in-frame clonotypes and omits some of them. This sample has about 310,000 clones, with around 87% found just once. The sample comprised peripheral blood. The receptors were gathered from a woman aged 45-65 years who had recovered from COVID-19. Each CDR3 is given with its conserved first and last residue. A D gene is named only where the DNA matches it firmly. Some rows have no size entry. The others give once, few or many, or a class for an expanded clone.

D	V	J	size	CDR3	DNA
TRBD2	TRBV5-1	TRBJ2-3	-	CASSLTSGSADTQYF	TGCGCCAGCAGCTTGACTAGCGGGAGTGCAGATACGCAGTATTTT
-	TRBV7-2	TRBJ2-4	-	CASSSLPQTAALF	TGTGCCAGCAGCTCGCTGCCGCAGACAGCAGCGCTATTC
TRBD1	TRBV29-1	TRBJ2-1	-	CSVAVGDRAYNEQFF	TGCAGCGTTGCAGTAGGGGACAGGGCCTACAATGAGCAGTTCTTC
-	TRBV7-3	TRBJ2-3	-	CASSSGITDTQYF	TGTGCCAGCAGTAGCGGAATAACAGATACGCAGTATTTT
-	TRBV20-1	TRBJ2-7	-	CSAKLNEQYF	TGCAGTGCTAAGCTAAACGAGCAGTACTTC
TRBD2	TRBV6-6	TRBJ2-2	-	CASRQLAAGGELFF	TGTGCCAGCAGACAACTAGCGGCGGGCGGGGAGCTGTTTTTT
TRBD2	TRBV3-1/TRBV3-2	TRBJ2-3	-	CASSLTSGGTDTQYF	TGTGCCAGCAGCCTAACTAGCGGCGGCACAGATACGCAGTATTTT
-	TRBV20-1	TRBJ2-5	-	CSASWRPGRPETQYF	TGCAGTGCTAGTTGGCGCCCGGGTCGTCCAGAGACCCAGTACTTC
TRBD1	TRBV16	TRBJ1-3	-	CASSNYRGDLFSGNTIYF	TGTGCCAGCAGCAACTACAGGGGAGACCTGTTCTCTGGAAACACCATATATTTT
-	TRBV19	TRBJ2-6	-	CASTSGSSGANVLTF	TGTGCCAGTACCTCAGGTAGCTCTGGGGCCAACGTCCTGACTTTC
TRBD1	TRBV10-3	TRBJ1-2	-	CAIRSTGIYGYTF	TGTGCCATCAGGTCGACAGGGATCTATGGCTACACCTTC
TRBD1	TRBV11-2	TRBJ2-1	once	CASSPRQGGYEQFF	TGTGCCAGCAGCCCCCGACAGGGGGGGTATGAGCAGTTCTTC
TRBD2	TRBV19	TRBJ2-1	-	CASTEGLAGGNEQFF	TGTGCCAGTACCGAAGGATTAGCGGGGGGTAATGAGCAGTTCTTC
-	TRBV4-1	TRBJ1-1	-	CASSRQGGRNTEAFF	TGCGCCAGCTCCCGTCAGGGCGGGAGGAACACTGAAGCTTTCTTT
TRBD2	TRBV4-3	TRBJ2-1	-	CASSQVLSSGIGTYNEQFF	TGCGCCAGCAGCCAAGTTCTATCTAGCGGGATAGGGACCTACAATGAGCAGTTCTTC
TRBD2	TRBV6-2/TRBV6-3	TRBJ2-1	-	CASSSLSSGSSYNEQFF	TGTGCCAGCAGTTCCCTCTCTAGCGGGAGCTCCTACAATGAGCAGTTCTTC
-	TRBV27	TRBJ1-5	-	CASSLGRDQPQHF	TGTGCCAGCAGTTTAGGGAGGGATCAGCCCCAGCATTTT
TRBD1	TRBV6-6	TRBJ2-2	-	CASSRPTGTGGSGELFF	TGTGCCAGCAGTCGACCAACCGGGACAGGGGGCAGCGGGGAGCTGTTTTTT
TRBD2	TRBV28	TRBJ2-1	-	CASSSTSGKNNEQFF	TGTGCCAGCAGTTCTACTAGCGGGAAAAACAATGAGCAGTTCTTC
-	TRBV7-2	TRBJ1-5	once	CASSLSRISNQPQHF	TGTGCCAGCAGCTTAAGCAGGATAAGCAATCAGCCCCAGCATTTT
-	TRBV2	TRBJ1-3	-	CASSTGNTIYF	TGTGCCAGCAGCACTGGAAACACCATATATTTT
-	TRBV10-3	TRBJ2-7	-	CASLSRVSYEQYF	TGTGCCAGCCTATCTCGCGTTTCCTACGAGCAGTACTTC
-	TRBV28	TRBJ2-3	-	CASSSLRTGSGRRDTQYF	TGTGCCAGCAGTTCTCTCCGTACAGGGAGCGGCCGGAGGGATACGCAGTATTTT
-	TRBV6-5	TRBJ1-2	-	CASQEPTARLYGYTF	TGTGCCAGCCAAGAACCGACAGCTAGACTCTATGGCTACACCTTC
TRBD1	TRBV28	TRBJ2-3	-	CASRTGVGTQYF	TGTGCCAGCAGAACAGGGGTGGGTACGCAGTATTTT